The 18 T cell receptor beta chains below come from one sample, sequenced in a study of identical twins. TCRdb passed the 5' RACE reads through MiXCR, listing each CDR3 protein once. The repertoire holds 1.5 million to 2 million distinct CDR3 sequences, about 30% seen once, with around 0.3% in the top ten. The sample consisted of cord blood. These receptors all stem from a newborn girl in good health.

This clonotype has just a few counts. V gene TRBV7-2 combines with J gene TRBJ1-1; D gene ambiguous. The germline gives CDR1 SGHTA, CDR2 FQGNSA. Trimming removed 3 bases from V and 2 bases from J, with 13 bases in between. The CDR3 is 15 residues long. CDR3 nucleotides: TGTGCCAGCAGCTTCACCGGGCGTTTCAACACTGAAGCTTTCTTT. Translation gives CASSFTGRFNTEAFF.

V gene TRBV28 combines with J gene TRBJ2-5, with TRBD1 matching 9 bases. The J call may be wrong; the DNA end is better matched by TRBJ2-7. CDR1 is MDHEN, CDR2 SYDVKM, per germline. The CDR3 has 14 residues. CDR3 sequence: CASGNRGPPYEQYF. In DNA, the CDR3 is TGTGCCAGCGGTAACAGGGGGCCCCCCTACGAGCAGTACTTC.

V gene TRBV6-1 combines with J gene TRBJ2-7; 7 bases match TRBD2. Trimming removed 6 bases from V and 1 base from J; junction bases left unmatched: 6. The CDR3 extends over 14 amino acids. Looked up from germline, CDR1 is MNHNS and CDR2 is SASEGT. In DNA form, the CDR3 reads TGTGCCAGCAGGCCAGCGGGGACTTCCTACGAGCAGTACTTC. Its protein is CASRPAGTSYEQYF.

This clonotype occurred a few times. The rearrangement uses TRBV12-3 or TRBV12-4 and TRBJ1-5, with D tentatively TRBD1 (5 bases). CDR3 length: 14 amino acids. The germline V and J ends were trimmed by 5 bases and 3 bases, with 11 bases remaining between them. This CDR3 is CASSNIRVNQPQHF. As DNA, the CDR3 is TGTGCCAGCAGTAATATCAGGGTCAATCAGCCCCAGCATTTT.

The CDR3 protein is CASSQDGTPPLYEQYF. CDR3 nucleotides: TGCGCCAGCAGCCAAGACGGGACTCCACCCCTGTACGAGCAGTACTTC. The rearrangement uses TRBV4-1 and TRBJ2-4; maybe TRBD2 (6 bases). The J call is in doubt because the DNA end fits TRBJ2-7 better. Germline lookup yields CDR1 MGHRA and CDR2 YSYEKL. CDR3 length equals 16 residues.

For this clonotype: A much larger clone is a single base away; this may be a read error. This chain joins TRBV12-3 or TRBV12-4 and TRBJ2-4, with 8 bases aligning to TRBD1. The CDR3 runs to 15 residues. V lost 5 bases, J lost 2 bases, and 5 bases stayed unmatched. CDR3 residues: CASSVDRGTKNIQYF. The CDR3, as DNA: TGTGCCAGCAGTGTCGACAGGGGAACCAAAAACATTCAGTACTTC.

The genes are TRBV18 and TRBJ1-5, with D possibly being TRBD1 (6 bases). Trimming took 6 bases from V and 2 from J, leaving 11 bases between them. The germline CDR1 and CDR2 sequences are KGHSH and LQKENI. The CDR3 is made up of 14 amino acids. CDR3 sequence reads: CASSWQGRNQPQHF. The CDR3 nucleotides read TGTGCCAGCTCGTGGCAGGGGCGCAATCAGCCCCAGCATTTT.

The chain links TRBV10-3 to TRBJ2-5; TRBD2 agrees at 9 bases. Trimming at V came to 4 bases and at J to 2 bases, leaving 5 bases not matched to a gene. The CDR3 is 15 amino acids. CDR1 and CDR2 from the germline V gene are ENHRY and SYGVKD. The CDR3 DNA sequence: TGTGCCATCAGTGCCTCTAGCGGGATTCAAGAGACCCAGTACTTC. Translated, it gives CAISASSGIQETQYF.

This chain links TRBV12-3 or TRBV12-4 with TRBJ1-6; D may be TRBD1 (6 bases). The CDR3 extends over 14 amino acids. The V and J ends lost 7 bases and 10 bases respectively, with 17 bases between them. Here the CDR3 reads CASTRTAKGSPLHF. The CDR3 nucleotides read TGTGCCAGCACCCGGACAGCGAAGGGGTCACCCCTCCACTTT.

The CDR3 DNA reads as TGCGCCAGCAGCCAAGAAGGGACTAGGGGCACAGATACGCAGTATTTT. It is translated as CASSQEGTRGTDTQYF. J is TRBJ2-3 and V is TRBV4-1; 8 nucleotides line up with TRBD2. V shed 0 bases and J 1 base; nucleotides not matched to a gene: 3. CDR1 and CDR2 from the germline V gene are MGHRA and YSYEKL. The CDR3 runs to 16 residues.

There are a few counts of this clonotype. The genes are TRBV6-1 and TRBJ1-3; no definite D call. Germline loops: CDR1 MNHNS, CDR2 SASEGT. V lost 1 base and J 4 bases, leaving 14 bases between the germline ends. This CDR3 comprises 16 residues. The DNA for the CDR3 is TGTGCCAGCAGTGAAGTGATGGCCTACCTAGGAAACACCATATATTTT. Translated: CASSEVMAYLGNTIYF.

Only one count was recorded for this clonotype. This chain uses TRBV14 with TRBJ2-7; TRBD1 matches at 7 bases. This CDR3 spans 15 amino acids. Looked up from germline, CDR1 is SGHDN and CDR2 is FVKESK. With V trimmed by 6 bases and J by 2 bases, 10 bases remained unmatched. This CDR3 is CASRATGVTPYEQYF. The CDR3 DNA follows: TGTGCCAGCAGGGCTACAGGGGTAACCCCCTACGAGCAGTACTTC.

This clonotype was found a few times. This chain uses TRBV27 with TRBJ1-2; TRBD1 might be the D (6 bases). Germline V gives CDR1 MNHEY, CDR2 SMNVEV (reference sequence). V gave up 5 bases and J gave up 6 bases, with 19 bases separating them. The CDR3 runs 15 residues. CDR3 in amino acids: CASSPPGGRPDGYTF. In nucleotides, the CDR3 is TGTGCCAGCAGTCCCCCCGGGGGCAGGCCGGATGGCTACACCTTC.

This chain uses TRBV2 with TRBJ2-3, with 9 bases fitting TRBD1. V dropped 7 bases and J dropped 8; count of bases not matched to a gene: 10. The CDR3 consists of 14 residues. Germline lookup yields CDR1 SNHLY and CDR2 FYNNEI. CDR3 coding DNA: TGTGCCAGCATTGACAGGGGGTGGCGTGGTACGCAGTATTTT. Its protein product is CASIDRGWRGTQYF.

V and J are TRBV20-1 and TRBJ1-2; 8 bases are a match to TRBD1. V lost 0 bases to trimming and J lost 4 bases; unmatched junction nucleotides: 7. CDR1 is DFQATT and CDR2 is SNEGSKA in the germline V gene (reference sequence). The CDR3 has 15 amino acids. The CDR3 nucleotides are TGCAGTGCTAGAGATCGGGGCCAGGGGGCCTATGGCTACACCTTC. It translates to CSARDRGQGAYGYTF.

This clonotype was observed a few times. This rearrangement joins TRBV7-2 to TRBJ2-3; the D is unclear. The CDR3 has 15 amino acids. In germline, CDR1 is SGHTA, CDR2 FQGNSA. V was pared by 5 bases and J by 0 bases, with 12 bases between. The CDR3 region is CASSAPLFSTDTQYF. For the CDR3, the DNA is TGTGCCAGCAGCGCACCATTATTTAGCACAGATACGCAGTATTTT.

Regarding this clonotype: This clone may be a read error of a much larger clone one base away. V usage is TRBV20-1 and J usage is TRBJ1-2; unclear D gene. Trimming took off 2 bases at V and 4 bases at J, with 5 bases between the two ends. From germline, CDR1 is DFQATT and CDR2 SNEGSKA (reference sequence). The CDR3 extends over 11 amino acids. CDR3 nucleotide sequence: TGCAGTGCTAGATACAGCTATGGCTACACCTTC. Translating it yields CSARYSYGYTF.

This chain links TRBV20-1 with TRBJ2-4; 12 bases match TRBD2. Trimming at V came to 0 bases and at J to 0 bases, leaving 9 bases not matched to a gene. CDR3 size: 19 residues. Germline V gives CDR1 DFQATT, CDR2 SNEGSKA (reference sequence). The chain's CDR3 is CSARDRLAGGPLAKNIQYF. The CDR3, as DNA: TGCAGTGCTAGAGACCGTCTAGCGGGAGGGCCCCTAGCCAAAAACATTCAGTACTTC.